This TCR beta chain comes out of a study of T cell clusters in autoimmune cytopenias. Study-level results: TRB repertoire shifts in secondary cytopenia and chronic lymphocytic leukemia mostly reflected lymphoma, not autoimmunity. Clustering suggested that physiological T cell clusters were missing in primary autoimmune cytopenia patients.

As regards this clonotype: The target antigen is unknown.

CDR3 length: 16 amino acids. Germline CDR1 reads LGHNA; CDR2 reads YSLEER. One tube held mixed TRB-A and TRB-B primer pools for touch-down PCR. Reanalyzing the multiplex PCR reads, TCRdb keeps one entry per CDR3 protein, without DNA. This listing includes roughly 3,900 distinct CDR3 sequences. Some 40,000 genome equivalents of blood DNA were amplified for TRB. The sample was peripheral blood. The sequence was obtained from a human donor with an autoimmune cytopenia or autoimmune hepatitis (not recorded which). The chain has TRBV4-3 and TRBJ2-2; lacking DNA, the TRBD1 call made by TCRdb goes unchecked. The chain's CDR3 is CASSQDEGIRGGELFF.